The text below deals with one T cell receptor (beta chain). The sample comes from a study of blood T cell repertoires in COVID-19. Study context: There were acute and convalescent COVID-19 samples, and they came from the United States, Italy and Spain. Sample material is recorded as cDNA or gDNA derived from T cells, B-cell-depleted T cells, or PBMCs.

Germline V CDR1 and CDR2: KGHSH, LQKENI. With V trimmed by 2 bases and J by 4 bases, 4 bases remained unmatched. CDR3 length: 15 residues. As originally analysed: Reference gene primer amplification gave nucleated cell count estimates. The repertoire was sequenced with immunoSEQ multiplex PCR; TCRdb's copy has only in-frame clones and lacks some. V and J calls and clone size come straight from that table; D and trimming were deduced from the DNA. The sample yields around 100,000 clones, approximately 86% seen once. The chain uses TRBV18 and TRBJ1-5; 8 bases fit TRBD1. This receptor was taken from a human donor in a cohort sampled during active COVID-19. Input material: peripheral blood. The CDR3 protein is CASSPTRQGNQPQHF. The DNA of the CDR3 is TGTGCCAGCTCACCAACCCGACAGGGGAATCAGCCCCAGCATTTT.